This T cell receptor beta chain was observed in a study of CD8+ T cells in alopecia areata. Study-level information: After 6 to 18 months of tofacitinib, follow-up continued 6 months off drug.

Described treatment: oral pan-JAK inhibitor, 5-10 mg twice daily. Cell sorting on a FACSAria was used to separate CD4+ and CD8+ T cells from the PBMCs. RNA was extracted and reverse transcribed into cDNA as the sequencing template. Libraries were prepared by immunoSEQ multiplex PCR; TCRdb keeps only in-frame clonotypes and omits some of them. The table lists 150,000 to 200,000 clones, around 71% of them singletons. Germline CDR1 and CDR2: SEHNR and FQNEAQ (reference sequence). V lost 5 bases and J lost 1; bases outside the gene matches: 7. The CDR3 is made up of 16 amino acids. The sequence came from a human donor with alopecia areata. Sequencing was performed on CD4+ T cells sorted from blood, taken at week 4, from a patient treated with tofacitinib. The J gene is TRBJ2-3, the V gene TRBV7-9; 9 bases are shared with TRBD1. The CDR3 region is CASSEPGQGRTDTQYF. The CDR3 DNA is TGTGCCAGCAGCGAACCGGGACAGGGACGCACAGATACGCAGTATTTT.